This TCR beta chain was retrieved from a study of shared clonotypes between healthy human individuals. On the study more broadly: Aged 18 to 49, the donors were two women and three men.

Points on this clone: Its antigen is as yet unknown.

General study findings and limits: Relative to memory subsets, naive subsets generally showed larger estimated richness. Incompleteness in sorted-subset sequencing, despite large depth, was shown by rarefaction.

TCRdb's copy holds only in-frame clones and misses some; the assay was immunoSEQ multiplex PCR. The data hold 650,000 to 800,000 clones, with around 77% observed a single time. In germline, CDR1 is LNHDA, CDR2 SQIVND (reference sequence). This CDR3 spans 14 amino acids. Trimming pared 5 bases from V and 5 bases from J, leaving 12 bases between. The sequencing input was memory CD4+ T cells sorted from blood. Specified subset: CD45RA-negative fraction. This chain links TRBV19 with TRBJ2-2; TRBD2 might be the D (6 bases). The sequence was collected from a woman aged 25 to 39 in good health. CDR3 protein: CASSDRDFTGELFF. In DNA form, the CDR3 reads TGTGCCAGTAGTGACCGGGACTTTACCGGGGAGCTGTTTTTT.